This is a list of T cell receptor beta chains from one sample in a study of early T cells in non-severe SARS-CoV-2 infection. Each CDR3 protein is one row after TCRdb ran MiXCR on the 5' RACE reads. The sample yields fewer than 30,000 distinct CDR3 sequences, 5.3% seen once. The sequencing sample was made of whole blood. Receptor source: an adult who was a healthcare worker with PCR-confirmed SARS-CoV-2 infection or an uninfected control (not recorded which). Both conserved end residues are part of each CDR3. The order of the fields is clone size, D gene, J gene, V gene, CDR3 DNA, CDR3 protein. D genes are given only for firm matches. Size is stated for part of the rows, as once, few or many counts, or as a class when the clone is expanded.

clone_size: many; d_call: TRBD2; j_call: TRBJ2-1; v_call: TRBV12-3/TRBV12-4; cdr3_nt: TGTGCCAGCAGCCGCGGTCGTAGCGGGAGGGCGAATGAGCAGTTCTTC; cdr3_aa: CASSRGRSGRANEQFF
clone_size: few; d_call: NA; j_call: TRBJ1-5; v_call: TRBV21-1; cdr3_nt: TGTGCCAGCAGCAAAGCAAGGACAGGGGTGAGCAATCAGCCCCAGCATTTT; cdr3_aa: CASSKARTGVSNQPQHF
clone_size: few; d_call: NA; j_call: TRBJ2-5; v_call: TRBV2; cdr3_nt: TGTGCCAGCAACTTGGGCTACCAAGAGACCCAGTACTTC; cdr3_aa: CASNLGYQETQYF
clone_size: many; d_call: TRBD2; j_call: TRBJ2-7; v_call: TRBV20-1; cdr3_nt: TGCAGTGCTAGGGGAGGGGCTAGCTGGGAGCAGTACTTC; cdr3_aa: CSARGGASWEQYF
clone_size: once; d_call: TRBD1; j_call: TRBJ2-1; v_call: TRBV3-1; cdr3_nt: TGTGCCAGCAGCCAAGACCAGGGGGCCTACAATGAGCAGTTCTTC; cdr3_aa: CASSQDQGAYNEQFF
clone_size: many; d_call: NA; j_call: TRBJ2-1; v_call: TRBV2; cdr3_nt: TGTGCCAGCAGTTTCCTTAAGAGTTACAATGAGCAGTTCTTC; cdr3_aa: CASSFLKSYNEQFF
clone_size: many; d_call: NA; j_call: TRBJ1-2; v_call: TRBV7-2; cdr3_nt: TGTGCCAGCAGCTTAGCGCACTCAGGGAGTAGCTATGGCTACACCTTC; cdr3_aa: CASSLAHSGSSYGYTF
clone_size: NA; d_call: TRBD2; j_call: TRBJ2-1; v_call: TRBV28; cdr3_nt: TGTGCCAGCAGCCCCAGGCGTCTAGCGGGAGGTCCATCCTACAATGAGCAGTTCTTC; cdr3_aa: CASSPRRLAGGPSYNEQFF
clone_size: medium-sized; d_call: NA; j_call: TRBJ2-1; v_call: TRBV12-3/TRBV12-4; cdr3_nt: TGTGCCAGCAGTGCCAACCGGTGGAATGAGCAGTTCTTC; cdr3_aa: CASSANRWNEQFF
clone_size: NA; d_call: TRBD2; j_call: TRBJ2-1; v_call: TRBV28; cdr3_nt: TGTGCCAGCAGTTTATTTAGCGGGAAGACAGATGAGCAGTTCTTC; cdr3_aa: CASSLFSGKTDEQFF
clone_size: many; d_call: TRBD1; j_call: TRBJ2-1; v_call: TRBV18; cdr3_nt: TGTGCCAGCTCAGTCGGACAGGGGACCTACAATGAGCAGTTCTTC; cdr3_aa: CASSVGQGTYNEQFF
clone_size: many; d_call: NA; j_call: TRBJ2-1; v_call: TRBV12-3/TRBV12-4; cdr3_nt: TGTGCCAGCAGTCTGACAGGGAGGACCTACAATGAGCAGTTCTTC; cdr3_aa: CASSLTGRTYNEQFF
clone_size: few; d_call: NA; j_call: TRBJ2-7; v_call: TRBV10-3; cdr3_nt: TGTGCCATCAGTGATACCACCTACGAGCAGTACTTC; cdr3_aa: CAISDTTYEQYF
clone_size: many; d_call: NA; j_call: TRBJ1-1; v_call: TRBV28; cdr3_nt: TGTGCCAGCAGTGTACAGGGACGCACTGAAGCTTTCTTT; cdr3_aa: CASSVQGRTEAFF
clone_size: few; d_call: TRBD1; j_call: TRBJ2-3; v_call: TRBV5-1; cdr3_nt: TGCGCCAGCAGCGCGGGACAGGGGACAGATACGCAGTATTTT; cdr3_aa: CASSAGQGTDTQYF
clone_size: many; d_call: NA; j_call: TRBJ1-1; v_call: TRBV7-6; cdr3_nt: TGTGCCAGCAGCTTAGAACAGAACACTGAAGCTTTCTTT; cdr3_aa: CASSLEQNTEAFF
clone_size: many; d_call: NA; j_call: TRBJ2-1; v_call: TRBV12-3/TRBV12-4; cdr3_nt: TGTGCCAGCACCACTTCGGGGGCGCGGACCGGGGGCAATGAGCAGTTCTTC; cdr3_aa: CASTTSGARTGGNEQFF
clone_size: many; d_call: TRBD2; j_call: TRBJ2-7; v_call: TRBV28; cdr3_nt: TGTGCCACCGCCCCGAGGACAGCCGGGGGGGGTGGCGAGCAGTACTTC; cdr3_aa: CATAPRTAGGGGEQYF
clone_size: medium-sized; d_call: NA; j_call: TRBJ2-2; v_call: TRBV18; cdr3_nt: TGTGCCAGCTCACAGGGGACCGGGGAGCTGTTTTTT; cdr3_aa: CASSQGTGELFF
clone_size: many; d_call: NA; j_call: TRBJ1-4; v_call: TRBV12-3/TRBV12-4; cdr3_nt: TGTGCCAGCAACGACAGGACAACTAATGAAAAACTGTTTTTT; cdr3_aa: CASNDRTTNEKLFF
clone_size: large; d_call: NA; j_call: TRBJ2-1; v_call: TRBV29-1; cdr3_nt: TGCAGCGCCAAGGCGGCGGGGACCTTGGTGGTCAATGAGCAGTTCTTC; cdr3_aa: CSAKAAGTLVVNEQFF
clone_size: many; d_call: TRBD1; j_call: TRBJ1-2; v_call: TRBV6-1; cdr3_nt: TGTGCCAGCACCCCCGGACAGGGTATTGGAGGCTACACCTTC; cdr3_aa: CASTPGQGIGGYTF
clone_size: many; d_call: TRBD1; j_call: TRBJ1-2; v_call: TRBV15; cdr3_nt: TGTGCCACCGTCCGGGACAGGGAAGCCTATGGCTACACCTTC; cdr3_aa: CATVRDREAYGYTF
clone_size: many; d_call: NA; j_call: TRBJ2-1; v_call: TRBV24-1; cdr3_nt: TGTGCCACCAGTGCCGAGGACACGTTGGATGAGCAGTTCTTC; cdr3_aa: CATSAEDTLDEQFF
clone_size: many; d_call: TRBD1; j_call: TRBJ2-5; v_call: TRBV13; cdr3_nt: TGTGCCAGCAGCGAAGACAGGGAGACGGGAGAGACCCAGTACTTC; cdr3_aa: CASSEDRETGETQYF
clone_size: medium-sized; d_call: NA; j_call: TRBJ2-5; v_call: TRBV6-5; cdr3_nt: TGTGCCAGCAGGGCTACGGCAGGACAAGAGACCCAGTACTTC; cdr3_aa: CASRATAGQETQYF
clone_size: many; d_call: NA; j_call: TRBJ2-7; v_call: TRBV20-1; cdr3_nt: TGCAGTGCTAGACGGATTCGGGACCGCGCCTACGAGCAGTACTTC; cdr3_aa: CSARRIRDRAYEQYF
clone_size: NA; d_call: NA; j_call: TRBJ2-7; v_call: TRBV5-1; cdr3_nt: TGCGCCAGCAGCCCCGGGCGACAGGTGAACTCCTACGAGCAGTACTTC; cdr3_aa: CASSPGRQVNSYEQYF
clone_size: NA; d_call: NA; j_call: TRBJ2-1; v_call: TRBV6-1; cdr3_nt: TGTGCCAGCAGAGAACCGGGACTCGTCTCCTACAATGAGCAGTTCTTC; cdr3_aa: CASREPGLVSYNEQFF
clone_size: many; d_call: NA; j_call: TRBJ2-1; v_call: TRBV12-3/TRBV12-4; cdr3_nt: TGTGCCAGCAGTTTCTACAGGGTCGGGTTGGGAGATGAGCAGTTCTTC; cdr3_aa: CASSFYRVGLGDEQFF
clone_size: many; d_call: NA; j_call: TRBJ2-7; v_call: TRBV28; cdr3_nt: TGTGCCAGCAGTACCTCGCTAGCGACACCGGTATACGAGCAGTACTTC; cdr3_aa: CASSTSLATPVYEQYF
clone_size: many; d_call: NA; j_call: TRBJ1-1; v_call: TRBV6-5; cdr3_nt: TGTGCCAGCAGTTACTCCAGGGGAGAGGGCACTGAAGCTTTCTTT; cdr3_aa: CASSYSRGEGTEAFF
clone_size: many; d_call: NA; j_call: TRBJ2-5; v_call: TRBV1; cdr3_nt: TGCACCAGCAGCCAAGATGCCTACAGGGTACAAGAGACCCAGTACTTC; cdr3_aa: CTSSQDAYRVQETQYF
clone_size: few; d_call: NA; j_call: TRBJ1-3; v_call: TRBV12-3/TRBV12-4; cdr3_nt: TGTGCCAGCAGTTTTACGGGGGCGACTGGAAACACCATATATTTT; cdr3_aa: CASSFTGATGNTIYF
clone_size: NA; d_call: NA; j_call: TRBJ1-2; v_call: TRBV21-1; cdr3_nt: TGTGCCAGCAGCAACTTTTCGGGGTGTAACTATGGCGACACCTTC; cdr3_aa: CASSNFSGCNYGDTF
clone_size: many; d_call: NA; j_call: TRBJ2-7; v_call: TRBV6-2/TRBV6-3; cdr3_nt: TGTGCCAGCTCTTCAGCCCGGACAGTGTCCTACGAGCAGTACTTC; cdr3_aa: CASSSARTVSYEQYF
clone_size: many; d_call: TRBD1; j_call: TRBJ2-7; v_call: TRBV7-9; cdr3_nt: TGTGCCAGCAGGCCCGACAGGGGGCATTCGTCCTACGAGCAGTACTTC; cdr3_aa: CASRPDRGHSSYEQYF
clone_size: NA; d_call: TRBD2; j_call: TRBJ2-7; v_call: TRBV9; cdr3_nt: TGTGCCAGCTCTAAAGCGGGAGTCGACGAGCAGTACTTC; cdr3_aa: CASSKAGVDEQYF
clone_size: many; d_call: NA; j_call: TRBJ2-3; v_call: TRBV7-6; cdr3_nt: TGTGCCAGCAGCTTCGGACGGAGGGATACGCAGTATTTT; cdr3_aa: CASSFGRRDTQYF
clone_size: few; d_call: NA; j_call: TRBJ1-1; v_call: TRBV6-2/TRBV6-3; cdr3_nt: TGTGCCAGCAGTTACGCCCGACAGCCGAACACTGAAGCTTTCTTT; cdr3_aa: CASSYARQPNTEAFF
clone_size: many; d_call: TRBD1; j_call: TRBJ2-3; v_call: TRBV28; cdr3_nt: TGTGCCAGCAGTCTCCGGGACAGGGAAGATACGCAGTATTTT; cdr3_aa: CASSLRDREDTQYF